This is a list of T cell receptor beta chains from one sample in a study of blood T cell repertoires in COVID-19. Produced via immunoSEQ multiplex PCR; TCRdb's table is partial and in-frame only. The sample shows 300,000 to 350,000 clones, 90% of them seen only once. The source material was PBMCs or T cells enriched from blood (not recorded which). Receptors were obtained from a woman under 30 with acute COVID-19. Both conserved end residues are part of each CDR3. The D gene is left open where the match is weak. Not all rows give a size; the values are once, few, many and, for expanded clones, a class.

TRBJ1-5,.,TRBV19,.,CASTLRGAPQPQHF,TGTGCCAGTACCCTCCGGGGGGCCCCTCAGCCCCAGCATTTT
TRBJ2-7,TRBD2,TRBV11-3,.,CASSSGLAGEQYF,TGTGCCAGCAGCTCGGGACTAGCGGGGGAGCAGTACTTC
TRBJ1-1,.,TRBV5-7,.,CASSTVGGAEAFF,TGTGCCAGCAGCACTGTAGGGGGGGCTGAAGCTTTCTTT
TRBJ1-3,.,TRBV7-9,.,CASSPGGGNTIYF,TGTGCCAGCAGCCCCGGAGGAGGAAACACCATATATTTT
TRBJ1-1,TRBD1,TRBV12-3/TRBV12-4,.,CASTWTGGLEAFF,TGTGCCAGCACCTGGACAGGGGGGCTTGAAGCTTTCTTT
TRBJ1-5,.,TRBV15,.,CATSRDRRSNQPQHF,TGTGCCACCAGCAGAGATCGGCGGAGCAATCAGCCCCAGCATTTT
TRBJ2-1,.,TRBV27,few,CASSVYNEQFF,TGTGCCAGCAGTGTATACAATGAGCAGTTCTTC
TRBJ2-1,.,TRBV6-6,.,CASTRRASGNEQFF,TGTGCCAGCACCCGGAGGGCCTCAGGCAATGAGCAGTTCTTC
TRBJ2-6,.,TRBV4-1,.,CASSQVGRHSSGANVLTF,TGCGCCAGCAGCCAAGTCGGGAGACACTCCTCTGGGGCCAACGTCCTGACTTTC
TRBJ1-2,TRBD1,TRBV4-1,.,CASSQDTRTGVHGYTF,TGCGCCAGCAGCCAAGATACTCGGACAGGGGTTCATGGCTACACCTTC
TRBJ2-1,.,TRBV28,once,CASTPGLHNEQFF,TGTGCCAGCACCCCGGGACTCCACAATGAGCAGTTCTTC
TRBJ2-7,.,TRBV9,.,CASSVERWPYEQYF,TGTGCCAGCAGCGTAGAGCGGTGGCCCTACGAGCAGTACTTC
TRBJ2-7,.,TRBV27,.,CASSFNRGIYEQYF,TGTGCCAGCAGTTTTAATCGGGGAATCTACGAGCAGTACTTC
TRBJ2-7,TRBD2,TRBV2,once,CASSGTTGGEQYF,TGTGCCAGTTCCGGGACTACGGGAGGAGAGCAGTACTTC
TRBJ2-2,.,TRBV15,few,CATSRDPTRHLNTGELFF,TGTGCCACCAGCAGAGATCCGACTCGGCACTTGAACACCGGGGAGCTGTTTTTT
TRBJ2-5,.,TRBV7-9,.,CASSPPLTEGTQYF,TGTGCCAGCAGCCCACCTTTGACGGAGGGGACCCAGTACTTC